This T cell receptor (beta chain) stems from a study of tumor-infiltrating lymphocytes in primary liver carcinoma. General study findings and limits: Tumor-adjacent and tumor-blood pairs showed less overlap than tumor region pairs.

With around 490 ng total RNA as template and a constant-region primer, TCR beta cDNA was made. ARM-PCR, slightly modified, supplied the TCR beta libraries through three nested multiplex PCR rounds. A C-beta reverse primer and TRBV1-TRBV30 forward primers served in each of the first two PCR rounds, at about 10 cycles apiece. TCRdb redid the calling of the multiplex PCR reads with MiXCR, one entry per CDR3 protein. Here the sample spans about 21,000 distinct CDR3 sequences, around 79% being singletons. At least ten counts were recorded for this clonotype. Antigen specificity is unknown. Trimming removed 7 bases at V and 3 bases at J, with 13 bases between. The CDR3 runs 13 residues. Co-extraction of RNA and DNA was performed on about 20-32 mg of unsorted bulk tissue.

The receptor was isolated from a woman younger than 45 with primary liver carcinoma and hepatitis B virus infection. The specimen was liver tumor tissue from sampling region 1. The sample's subset: tumor region T1, superior pole. The rearrangement links TRBV12-3 or TRBV12-4 to TRBJ2-7, with D perhaps matching TRBD2 (5 bases). The CDR3 nucleotides read TGTGCCAGCACCCGACGGGAATACTACGAGCAGTACTTC. Its protein is CASTRREYYEQYF.